These 31 T cell receptor beta chains originate from one sample sequenced in a study of blood T cell repertoires in COVID-19 (dated by TCRdb to 2018 to 2021). The library was built by means of the immunoSEQ multiplex PCR assay. This immuneACCESS table, as held by TCRdb, lists in-frame sequences with V and J called but not all clones. Of the missing ones, under half trace to an unresolved V gene in checked studies; the others have no known cause. The sample table records approximately 210,000 clones; under 90% of these occur just once. The top ten clonotypes cover roughly a tenth of the sample. The sequenced material came from peripheral blood. These TCRs come from an elderly woman with COVID-19, enrolled during active disease.

This chain links TRBV7-2 with TRBJ2-5, with D perhaps matching TRBD2 (5 bases). CDR1 SGHTA and CDR2 FQGNSA come from the germline V gene. Deletions cut 3 bases from V and 6 bases from J, with 17 bases between. CDR3 length equals 15 residues. CDR3 bases: TGTGCCAGCAGCTTGAACGCGCAGCTCGGGAAGACCCAGTACTTC. As protein: CASSLNAQLGKTQYF.

This clone was seen only once. The chain carries TRBV7-2 and TRBJ2-7; a weak D match, TRBD2 (6 bases). The ends were cut back, 1 base at V and 0 bases at J, with 16 bases in the middle. The CDR3 consists of 17 residues. The germline V gene encodes CDR1 SGHTA and CDR2 FQGNSA. The DNA for the CDR3 is TGTGCCAGCAGCTTAGTACTTGGCGGGGCGAACTCCTACGAGCAGTACTTC. The encoded protein is CASSLVLGGANSYEQYF.

In its sample, this clone was seen once. This chain links TRBV13 with TRBJ2-6, with a possible D match to TRBD2 (5 bases). The CDR3 spans 15 residues. Germline V gives CDR1 PRHDT, CDR2 FYEKMQ (reference sequence). With 8 bases removed from V and 3 bases from J, the gap between germline ends came to 14 bases. CDR3 residues: CASGLQTGGANVLTF. The CDR3, as DNA: TGTGCCAGCGGACTCCAGACGGGTGGGGCCAACGTCCTGACTTTC.

V usage is TRBV6-1 and J usage is TRBJ1-4; tentative D call: TRBD1 (6 bases). Germline V gene sequence: CDR1 MNHNS, CDR2 SASEGT. The ends were cut back, 0 bases at V and 5 bases at J, with 10 bases in the middle. This CDR3 comprises 15 residues. CDR3 residues: CASSEATGKNEKLFF. The CDR3 DNA is TGTGCCAGCAGTGAAGCGACAGGAAAAAATGAAAAACTGTTTTTT.

The gene calls are TRBV18 and TRBJ2-1; 9 bases match TRBD2. V shed 0 bases and J 0 bases; nucleotides not matched to a gene: 0. CDR3 size: 16 residues. Per germline, CDR1 KGHSH and CDR2 LQKENI. The CDR3 nucleotides read TGTGCCAGCTCACCACCTAGCGGGAGCTCCTACAATGAGCAGTTCTTC. It is translated as CASSPPSGSSYNEQFF.

The V call is TRBV9, the J call TRBJ1-5; 7 positions agree with TRBD1. Germline V gene lookup returns CDR1 SGDLS and CDR2 YYNGEE. The CDR3 runs 15 residues. V lost 0 bases, J lost 3 bases, and 3 bases stayed unmatched. The CDR3 DNA reads as TGTGCCAGCAGCGTAGGAGGGGGCCTCAATCAGCCCCAGCATTTT. This encodes CASSVGGGLNQPQHF.

The chain couples TRBV19 to TRBJ2-2; 8 bases align to TRBD2. The CDR3 is 14 amino acids. The germline CDR1 and CDR2 sequences are LNHDA and SQIVND (reference sequence). J gave up 7 bases and V 6 bases, and 7 bases lay outside the gene matches. The CDR3 region is CASRSGGSGGELFF. The CDR3 DNA follows: TGTGCCAGTAGGTCGGGGGGGTCAGGCGGGGAGCTGTTTTTT.

This rearrangement joins TRBV10-3 to TRBJ1-3, with 10 bases lining up with TRBD1. Germline CDR1 reads ENHRY; CDR2 reads SYGVKD. The V segment lost 7 bases and the J segment 5 bases; nucleotides outside the gene matches: 5. This CDR3 comprises 14 residues. The CDR3 DNA reads TGTGCCATCAATCCGGGACAGGGGCGAAACACCATATATTTT. Translating gives CAINPGQGRNTIYF.

The chain uses TRBV5-4 and TRBJ2-3; D is undetermined. Germline lookup yields CDR1 SGHNT and CDR2 YYREEE (reference sequence). V lost 2 bases to trimming and J lost 2 bases, with 12 bases between them. CDR3 length: 15 residues. The DNA for the CDR3 is TGTGCCAGCAGCTTCTCGAACGCGCCCACAGATACGCAGTATTTT. It codes for CASSFSNAPTDTQYF.

The V call is TRBV18, the J call TRBJ1-1; the match to TRBD1 covers 7 bases. The CDR3 is made up of 12 amino acids. V lost 6 bases to trimming and J lost 5 bases; unmatched junction nucleotides: 3. The germline CDR1 and CDR2 sequences are KGHSH and LQKENI. CDR3 region: CASSRGPTEAFF. In DNA, the CDR3 is TGTGCCAGCTCGAGGGGGCCAACTGAAGCTTTCTTT.

The J gene is TRBJ2-7, the V gene TRBV5-4; possible D gene TRBD1, 5 bases. The CDR3 totals 15 residues. V lost 4 bases and J lost 0, with 14 bases in between. The germline V gene encodes CDR1 SGHNT and CDR2 YYREEE (reference sequence). In DNA form, the CDR3 reads TGTGCCAGCAGCCTGTCGATCGACAGCTCCTACGAGCAGTACGTC. It yields the protein CASSLSIDSSYEQYV.

To note about this clone: Other DNA sequences from this sample encode an identical CDR3 as well. The J gene is TRBJ1-1, the V gene TRBV4-2; the match to TRBD1 covers 8 bases. CDR3 size: 15 residues. J lost 5 bases, V lost 1 base, and 6 bases had no gene match. CDR1 LGHNA and CDR2 YNFKEQ come from the germline V gene. CDR3 DNA: TGTGCCAGCAGCCAAGGAGGACAGGGTGGAACTGAAGCTTTCTTT. This encodes CASSQGGQGGTEAFF.

The chain uses TRBV28 and TRBJ1-4; TRBD1 aligns across 8 bases. Germline V CDR1 and CDR2: MDHEN, SYDVKM. The CDR3 consists of 15 residues. The V gene end was trimmed by 6 bases and the J gene end by 8 bases; junction bases not matched to a gene: 11. In DNA form, the CDR3 reads TGTGCCAGCAGCCCCGTGGACAGGGCGAAAGAAAAACTGTTTTTT. Protein: CASSPVDRAKEKLFF.

This clone turned up a few times. The genes are TRBV30 and TRBJ1-5; 9 bases are shared with TRBD1. V lost 2 bases and J lost 3; bases outside the gene matches: 5. From germline, CDR1 is GTSNPN and CDR2 SVGIG (reference sequence). This CDR3 has 15 amino acids. CDR3 sequence reads: CAWSTGGPINQPQHF. The CDR3 DNA reads TGTGCCTGGAGTACAGGGGGCCCGATCAATCAGCCCCAGCATTTT. The variable domain in full, with the rest retrieved from reference TRBV30 and TRBJ1-5, is SQTIHQWPATLVQPVGSPLSLECTVEGTSNPNLYWYRQAAGRGLQLLFYSVGIGQISSEVPQNLSASRPQDRQFILSSKKLLLSDSGFYLCAWSTGGPINQPQHFGDGTRLSIL.

This clone was detected only once. The gene calls are TRBV3-1 (or the pseudogene TRBV3-2) and TRBJ2-2, with TRBD1 identical over 8 bases. This CDR3 spans 15 amino acids. V shed 0 bases and J 6 bases; nucleotides not matched to a gene: 3. Germline CDR1 is LGHDT and CDR2 is YNNKEL (reference sequence). The CDR3 spells CASSQDRGPSGELFF. Here the CDR3 DNA reads TGTGCCAGCAGCCAAGACAGGGGGCCTTCCGGGGAGCTGTTTTTT.

CDR3 DNA sequence: TGTGCCAGCTCACCAATGCCTATGGCGGGCACAGATACGCAGTATTTT. It yields the protein CASSPMPMAGTDTQYF. J is TRBJ2-3 and V is TRBV18, with D uncertain. V lost 2 bases and J lost 1, with 13 bases in between. The CDR3 loop spans 16 amino acids. CDR1 and CDR2 from the germline V gene are KGHSH and LQKENI.

CDR3 nucleotides: TGTGCCAGCAGTTACTCGAAGACAGGGATAAACACCATATATTTT. This translates into CASSYSKTGINTIYF. The chain links TRBV6-5 to TRBJ1-3; 7 bases align to TRBD1. V was pared by 0 bases and J by 6 bases, with 5 bases of the junction left unmatched. CDR1 and CDR2 (germline): MNHEY, SVGAGI. The CDR3 sequence is 15 residues long.

J is TRBJ1-1 and V is TRBV14; TRBD1 might be the D (6 bases). The ends were cut back, 4 bases at V and 6 bases at J, with 18 bases in the middle. Germline CDR1 is SGHDN and CDR2 is FVKESK. The CDR3 contains 15 residues. The CDR3 protein is CASSRDTGSGAEAFF. The CDR3 nucleotides read TGTGCCAGCAGCCGAGATACAGGGTCTGGGGCTGAAGCTTTCTTT.

This CDR3 reads CASSSWTSGSYEQYF. The DNA of the CDR3 is TGTGCCAGCAGCTCGTGGACTAGCGGCTCCTACGAGCAGTACTTC. This chain uses TRBV5-4 with TRBJ2-7; 10 nucleotides align to TRBD2. CDR3 length: 15 residues. Germline CDR1 SGHNT, CDR2 YYREEE (reference sequence). V lost 3 bases to trimming and J lost 0 bases; unmatched junction nucleotides: 3.

The chain employs TRBV11-2 and TRBJ2-7; no reliable D call. The CDR3 loop spans 13 amino acids. The ends were cut back, 0 bases at V and 7 bases at J, with 10 bases in the middle. The V gene's germline CDR1 is SGHAT and CDR2 FQNNGV. CDR3 DNA: TGTGCCAGCAGCTTAGATCTAAGTACGGAGCAGTACGTC. Its protein is CASSLDLSTEQYV.

V is TRBV5-1 and J is TRBJ1-1, with a tentative D call TRBD1 (5 bases). Between the trimmed V and J ends, which lost 0 bases and 0 bases, there was a span of 9 bases. This CDR3 comprises 15 residues. Germline V gives CDR1 SGHRS, CDR2 YFSETQ. The CDR3 DNA sequence: TGCGCCAGCAGCTTGGCGGTGGGGCTGAACACTGAAGCTTTCTTT. Its translation: CASSLAVGLNTEAFF.

The chain carries TRBV6-6 and TRBJ2-5; a possible D gene is TRBD2 (6 bases). CDR3 length equals 14 residues. Germline CDR1 MNHNY, CDR2 SVGAGI (reference sequence). V lost 2 bases to trimming and J lost 5 bases, with 12 bases between them. The CDR3 here is CASSYGGSGETQYF. DNA of the CDR3: TGTGCCAGCAGTTACGGGGGAAGCGGGGAGACCCAGTACTTC.

This rearrangement joins TRBV7-9 to TRBJ1-4; D is unresolved. Looked up from germline, CDR1 is SEHNR and CDR2 is FQNEAQ (reference sequence). The CDR3 extends over 16 amino acids. Deletions cut 0 bases from V and 5 bases from J, with 13 bases between. The CDR3 DNA sequence: TGTGCCAGCAGCTTAGCGGGGAGATACGCGAATGAAAAACTGTTTTTT. Its translation: CASSLAGRYANEKLFF.

The chain combines TRBV6-4 with TRBJ1-2, with 9 bases fitting TRBD1. Germline V gene data show CDR1 as MRHNA and CDR2 as SNTAGT. The CDR3 extends over 19 amino acids. J lost 4 bases, V lost 0 bases, and 15 bases had no gene match. The CDR3 spells CASSDSKGTGGGLSYGYTF. CDR3 coding DNA: TGTGCCAGCAGTGACTCGAAGGGAACAGGGGGCGGGCTTAGCTATGGCTACACCTTC.

This rearrangement joins TRBV6-5 to TRBJ1-2; the D is unclear. This CDR3 spans 14 amino acids. Germline CDR1 MNHEY, CDR2 SVGAGI. V lost 2 bases, J lost 7 bases, and 14 bases lay in between. The CDR3 DNA reads as TGTGCCAGCAGTTACGTGCCCCCGGGAGGTGGCTACACCTTC. Translated, it gives CASSYVPPGGGYTF.

This sequence joins TRBV5-6 and TRBJ2-6; D is perhaps TRBD1 (6 bases). Trimming removed 1 base from V and 2 bases from J, with 16 bases in between. CDR1 is SGHDT, CDR2 YYEEEE, per germline. CDR3 length: 18 residues. The DNA for the CDR3 is TGTGCCAGCAGCTTGTGGGGGCGACTTACAGCTGGGGCCAACGTCCTGACTTTC. Translated: CASSLWGRLTAGANVLTF.

The gene calls are TRBV19 and TRBJ1-2; D is uncertain. V was shortened by 1 base and J by 2 bases, with 8 bases between the two germline ends. Germline V gives CDR1 LNHDA, CDR2 SQIVND (reference sequence). The CDR3 runs 14 residues. The CDR3 DNA follows: TGTGCCAGTAGTATAGCGTCAGGAAACTATGGCTACACCTTC. Amino acids: CASSIASGNYGYTF. The whole variable domain, remainder taken from reference TRBV19 and TRBJ1-2, is DGGITQSPKYLFRKEGQNVTLSCEQNLNHDAMYWYRQDPGQGLRLIYYSQIVNDFQKGDIAEGYSVSREKKESFPLTVTSAQKNPTAFYLCASSIASGNYGYTFGSGTRLTVV.

This clone has a handful of counts. This chain connects TRBV18 to TRBJ1-1; 7 bases align to TRBD1. The germline CDR1 and CDR2 sequences are KGHSH and LQKENI. The J segment lost 2 bases and the V segment lost 3 bases, leaving 3 bases of the junction unmatched. This CDR3 has 14 amino acids. The CDR3 sequence is CASSPGQLNTEAFF. CDR3 sequence (DNA): TGTGCCAGCTCACCGGGACAGTTAAACACTGAAGCTTTCTTT.

The V and J genes are TRBV6-6 and TRBJ1-6; 8 bases match TRBD1. Germline CDR1 and CDR2: MNHNY and SVGAGI (reference sequence). The CDR3 length is 14 residues. J gave up 7 bases and V 5 bases, and 4 bases lay outside the gene matches. As DNA, the CDR3 is TGTGCCAGCAGTGCACGGACAGGGAATTCACCCCTCCACTTT. Its translation is CASSARTGNSPLHF.

The CDR3: CATGHLNTEAFF. CDR3 DNA sequence: TGTGCCACGGGACACTTAAACACTGAAGCTTTCTTT. The V gene is TRBV6-5, the J gene TRBJ1-1; TRBD1 is a possible D gene (6 bases). The germline CDR1 and CDR2 sequences are MNHEY and SVGAGI. V shed 10 bases and J shed 2 bases, with 11 bases lying between them. The CDR3 spans 12 residues.

The chain joins TRBV27 to TRBJ1-4, with a weak D call TRBD1 (5 bases). Germline V gives CDR1 MNHEY, CDR2 SMNVEV (reference sequence). V was trimmed by 8 bases and J by 10 bases, leaving 17 bases between them. The CDR3 totals 13 residues. The CDR3 is CASGSGSGGKLFF. CDR3 nucleotide sequence: TGTGCCAGCGGATCCGGGTCCGGGGGAAAACTGTTTTTT.